One sample yielded the 16 T cell receptor beta chains listed below, sequenced in a study of T cells in Graves' hyperthyroidism and ophthalmopathy. Amplified TCR beta CDR3 regions derived from RNA transcripts. An initial round of RT-PCR targeting the TCR CDR3 relied on the HTBI primer set. TCRdb fed the multiplex PCR reads into MiXCR, producing one record per CDR3 protein. The sample has more than 550,000 distinct CDR3 sequences; 45% are singletons. Specimen: peripheral blood or thyroid tissue (not recorded which). Source of these receptors: an adult man with Graves' disease, either hyperthyroidism or ophthalmopathy (not recorded which).

The rearrangement uses TRBV9 and TRBJ1-1; no clear D gene. The CDR3 covers 15 residues. Per germline, CDR1 SGDLS and CDR2 YYNGEE. With 0 bases removed from V and 2 bases from J, the gap between germline ends came to 11 bases. CDR3 nucleotides: TGTGCCAGCAGCGTAGCGGTCGAGGGAAACACTGAAGCTTTCTTT. Encoded protein: CASSVAVEGNTEAFF.

The V gene is TRBV7-9, the J gene TRBJ1-2; perhaps TRBD1 as D (5 bases). Germline V gene data show CDR1 as SEHNR and CDR2 as FQNEAQ (reference sequence). The V end lost 6 bases, the J end lost 4 bases, and 24 bases lay between the germline ends. This CDR3 has 17 residues. CDR3 residues: CASRPKGGGRDAYGYTF. For the CDR3, the DNA is TGTGCCAGCAGGCCTAAGGGCGGCGGCAGGGATGCCTATGGCTACACCTTC.

V usage is TRBV2 and J usage is TRBJ1-1, with 10 bases fitting TRBD1. The CDR3 is made up of 13 amino acids. The J segment lost 4 bases and the V segment lost 9 bases, leaving 5 bases of the junction unmatched. CDR1 SNHLY and CDR2 FYNNEI come from the germline V gene. The CDR3: CARGDRGLTEAFF. The CDR3 coding sequence is TGTGCCAGGGGGGACAGGGGTCTCACTGAAGCTTTCTTT.

This clonotype was detected only a few times. The junction departs from germline at one end; a sequencing error may be responsible. This chain connects TRBV10-3 to TRBJ1-5; no definite D call. CDR1 is ENHRY, CDR2 SYGVKD, per germline. The CDR3 length is 13 residues. The CDR3 nucleotides are TGTGCCAGCAGTTTGCAGCGGGGTCAGCCCCAGCATTTT. As protein: CASSLQRGQPQHF.

This clonotype was seen repeatedly, ten times or more. V gene TRBV19 combines with J gene TRBJ2-7, with D uncertain. V was pared by 3 bases and J by 3 bases, with 15 bases between. Per germline, CDR1 LNHDA and CDR2 SQIVND (reference sequence). The CDR3 extends over 15 amino acids. The DNA for the CDR3 is TGTGCCAGTAGTATCGCGGCAGACCACGTCTACGAGCAGTACTTC. This sequence encodes CASSIAADHVYEQYF.

This chain links TRBV25-1 with TRBJ1-5; D might be TRBD1 (6 bases). There are 14 residues in the CDR3. CDR1 is MGHDK and CDR2 is SYGVNS in the germline V gene. With 7 bases removed from V and 1 base from J, the gap between germline ends came to 11 bases. CDR3 sequence reads: CASKQGTSNQPQHF. The CDR3, as DNA: TGTGCCAGCAAACAGGGCACAAGCAATCAGCCCCAGCATTTT.

This clonotype was picked up a small number of times. This sequence joins TRBV20-1 and TRBJ2-5, with D perhaps TRBD2 (6 bases). The germline V and J ends were trimmed by 0 bases and 12 bases, with 23 bases remaining between them. The germline V gene has CDR1 DFQATT and CDR2 SNEGSKA (reference sequence). The CDR3 is made up of 15 amino acids. The CDR3 is CSARDPGQRVGRKYF. As DNA, the CDR3 is TGCAGTGCTAGAGATCCCGGCCAGCGGGTCGGCCGGAAGTACTTC.

CDR3 in DNA: TGTGCCAGCAGTTTATTCGGCCAGGCAACTAATGAAAAACTGTTTTTT. Protein: CASSLFGQATNEKLFF. The chain combines TRBV27 with TRBJ1-4; D ambiguous. The CDR3 runs to 16 residues. Germline CDR1 and CDR2: MNHEY and SMNVEV (reference sequence). Trimming shortened V by 1 base and J by 0 bases, and 9 bases separated the two germline ends.

The chain recombines TRBV20-1 with TRBJ2-5; TRBD2 matches 11 bases. CDR1 and CDR2 from the germline V gene are DFQATT and SNEGSKA (reference sequence). The CDR3 is made up of 14 amino acids. Germline trimming cut 5 bases from V and 2 bases from J; bases unmatched to any gene: 4. CDR3 in amino acids: CSARLAGRQETQYF. The CDR3 DNA reads as TGCAGTGCTCGACTAGCGGGAAGGCAAGAGACCCAGTACTTC.

V usage is TRBV10-3 and J usage is TRBJ2-7; possible D gene TRBD1, 5 bases. This CDR3 is built from 13 residues. Germline assignment: CDR1 ENHRY and CDR2 SYGVKD. Trimming shortened V by 5 bases and J by 5 bases, and 13 bases separated the two germline ends. CDR3 nucleotides: TGTGCCATCAGTAGGGGCATGGCTCACGAGCAGTACTTC. Translating it yields CAISRGMAHEQYF.

As regards this clonotype: One end of the junction does not line up with germline, which may come from a read error. The rearrangement joins TRBV7-3 to TRBJ2-7, with D perhaps matching TRBD1 (5 bases). Germline CDR1 reads SGHTA; CDR2 reads FQGTGA. This CDR3 has 13 amino acids. The CDR3 spells CASSFGRAYGQYF. DNA for the CDR3: TGTGCCAGCAGCTTCGGCAGGGCTTACGGGCAGTACTTC. Looking up the rest from reference TRBV7-3 and TRBJ2-7 gives the full variable domain: GAGVSQTPSNKVTEKGKYVELRCDPISGHTALYWYRQSLGQGPEFLIYFQGTGAADDSGLPNDRFFAVRPEGSVSTLKIQRTERGDSAVYLCASSFGRAYGQYFGPGTRLTVT.

Only a few counts were recorded for this clonotype. V usage is TRBV19 and J usage is TRBJ1-5; a possible D gene is TRBD1 (6 bases). Germline V gene lookup returns CDR1 LNHDA and CDR2 SQIVND (reference sequence). The CDR3 runs 16 residues. V lost 5 bases and J 4 bases, leaving 18 bases between the germline ends. CDR3 sequence reads: CASSASRQVWNQPQHF. The CDR3 nucleotides are TGTGCCAGTAGTGCCTCTCGACAGGTTTGGAATCAGCCCCAGCATTTT. The variable domain in full, completed from reference TRBV19 and TRBJ1-5, reads DGGITQSPKYLFRKEGQNVTLSCEQNLNHDAMYWYRQDPGQGLRLIYYSQIVNDFQKGDIAEGYSVSREKKESFPLTVTSAQKNPTAFYLCASSASRQVWNQPQHFGDGTRLSIL.

This clonotype was seen a handful of times. The rearrangement links TRBV2 to TRBJ2-7; D is possibly TRBD2 (6 bases). The germline CDR1 and CDR2 sequences are SNHLY and FYNNEI. The CDR3 has 12 amino acids. The V end was cut by 5 bases, the J end by 5 bases, with 10 bases between. The CDR3 loop reads CASSRSGDEQYF. The CDR3 nucleotides are TGTGCCAGCAGTCGATCGGGAGACGAGCAGTACTTC.

The chain links TRBV5-4 to TRBJ2-2; 14 bases align to TRBD2. The V gene's germline CDR1 is SGHNT and CDR2 YYREEE (reference sequence). The CDR3 covers 18 residues. Trimming cost V 4 bases and J 4 bases; bases outside gene matches: 9. For the CDR3, the DNA is TGTGCCAGCAGCGCCGGGACTAGCGGGAGAGGAGTCACCGGGGAGCTGTTTTTT. Translated: CASSAGTSGRGVTGELFF.

This clonotype was detected only a few times. The chain joins TRBV28 to TRBJ1-5, with D unresolved. Germline lookup yields CDR1 MDHEN and CDR2 SYDVKM. Trimming shortened V by 7 bases and J by 3 bases, and 13 bases separated the two germline ends. The CDR3 length is 14 residues. The CDR3 spells CASTTQMVNQPQHF. The CDR3 DNA reads as TGTGCCAGCACCACCCAGATGGTCAATCAGCCCCAGCATTTT. The variable domain in full, completed from reference TRBV28 and TRBJ1-5, reads DVKVTQSSRYLVKRTGEKVFLECVQDMDHENMFWYRQDPGLGLRLIYFSYDVKMKEKGDIPEGYSVSREKKERFSLILESASTNQTSMYLCASTTQMVNQPQHFGDGTRLSIL.

The chain has TRBV29-1 and TRBJ2-2, with 11 positions matching TRBD2. V dropped 7 bases and J dropped 0; count of bases not matched to a gene: 7. The CDR3 covers 16 residues. Germline V gene sequence: CDR1 SQVTM, CDR2 ANQGSEA. CDR3 amino acids: CSAHLAGGPNTGELFF. CDR3 DNA sequence: TGCAGCGCCCATCTAGCGGGAGGCCCGAACACCGGGGAGCTGTTTTTT.